This T cell receptor beta chain was documented in a study of post-analysis software for immune sequencing data. Study context: Secondary progressive, relapsing-remitting and progressive-relapsing multiple sclerosis were among the included disease courses. Overall study results and limits: The five TRBV segments detected at higher frequency in patients than in controls included TRBV5-6, TRBV5-1 and TRBV20-1. Versus controls, multiple sclerosis patients showed significantly lower diversity (normalized Chao1). Batch-matched samples strongly co-clustered by F measure.

Comment on this clonotype: Its specificity is not known.

Unique molecular identifiers featured in each of the TCR beta cDNA libraries. Input amounts of roughly 0.9 to 10 million T cells were used. These gave around 500,000 cDNA molecules, so each molecule approximated one T cell. Using its own MiXCR run on the PCR reads, TCRdb lists one record per CDR3 protein. The sample consists of hundreds of thousands of distinct CDR3 sequences, roughly 36% of them appearing once. Trimming left V 6 bases short and J 4 bases short, with 12 bases between. CDR3 size: 13 residues. Specimen: blood. This clonotype originated in a girl between 5 and 17 years old with multiple sclerosis. V and J are TRBV12-3 or TRBV12-4 and TRBJ1-1; D gene ambiguous. The CDR3 here is CASSLRKITEAFF. CDR3 sequence (DNA): TGTGCCAGCAGCCTCAGGAAGATCACTGAAGCTTTCTTT.